What follows are 30 T cell receptor beta chains derived from one specimen sequenced in a study of tumor-infiltrating lymphocytes in primary liver carcinoma. The input was about 500 ng total RNA; TCR beta cDNA was made from it with a constant-region primer. Three nested multiplex PCR rounds, a slightly modified ARM-PCR method, built the TCR beta libraries. Primers for the first two PCR rounds were TRBV1-TRBV30 forward primers and a C-beta reverse primer (about 9 cycles per round). MiXCR, run by TCRdb on the multiplex PCR reads, gives a single entry per CDR3 protein. The table shows about 320,000 distinct CDR3 sequences, with 65% occurring only once. Germline DNA was also extracted, with blood RNA taken from unsorted whole blood. Sequencing used peripheral blood. The receptors were sampled from a man aged 40-49 years with primary liver carcinoma and hepatitis B virus infection.

This clonotype was detected once. The chain uses TRBV5-1 and TRBJ1-1; D possibly corresponds to TRBD1 (5 bases). CDR3 length equals 12 residues. CDR1 and CDR2 (germline): SGHRS, YFSETQ. V lost 4 bases and J lost 4, with 8 bases in between. The CDR3 DNA follows: TGCGCCAGCAGCATGGGGGGCACTGAAGCTTTCTTT. The encoded protein is CASSMGGTEAFF.

This clonotype was seen a single time. A single base separates this from a much larger clone, so it may be a read error. The chain uses TRBV6-2 or TRBV6-3 and TRBJ2-1; 7 bases map to TRBD1. V gave up 6 bases and J gave up 6 bases; unmatched junction bases: 2. CDR3 length equals 12 residues. The germline CDR1 and CDR2 sequences are MNHEY and SVGEGT. CDR3 sequence reads: CASRDRVNEQFF. CDR3 sequence (DNA): TGTGCCAGCAGAGACAGGGTCAATGAGCAGTTCTTC.

This clonotype was counted ten times or more. This chain links TRBV6-2 or TRBV6-3 with TRBJ2-2; D call uncertain. V lost 5 bases and J 5 bases, leaving 15 bases between the germline ends. The V gene's germline CDR1 is MNHEY and CDR2 SVGEGT. The CDR3 is 15 residues long. The CDR3 here is CASSLTNSRTGELFF. The DNA of the CDR3 is TGTGCCAGCAGTCTGACCAACTCGCGGACCGGGGAGCTGTTTTTT.

Of note for this clonotype: Relative to the germline gene, one junction end is altered; a read error may explain this. CDR3 amino acids: CAISRRQYNEQFF. The CDR3 nucleotides are TGCGCCATCAGCAGGCGACAGTACAATGAGCAGTTCTTC. The chain joins TRBV11-1 to TRBJ2-1; D possibly corresponds to TRBD1 (5 bases). Germline loops: CDR1 SGHAT, CDR2 FQDESV (reference sequence). The CDR3 sequence is 13 residues long.

This clonotype has a single count. This chain joins TRBV5-4 and TRBJ2-1, with D perhaps TRBD2 (7 bases). The CDR3 is 13 amino acids. Trimming pared 6 bases from V and 9 bases from J, leaving 16 bases between. Germline V gene sequence: CDR1 SGHNT, CDR2 YYREEE (reference sequence). The CDR3 sequence is CASNEQRGGEQFF. CDR3 coding DNA: TGTGCCAGCAACGAACAGAGGGGGGGTGAGCAGTTCTTC.

This rearrangement joins TRBV2 to TRBJ2-7, with 7 nucleotides matching TRBD2. The CDR3 length is 15 residues. In germline, CDR1 is SNHLY, CDR2 FYNNEI. J lost 5 bases, V lost 10 bases, and 17 bases had no gene match. The CDR3 coding sequence is TGTGCCAACAAAGGGACCGGGACTATAATCAACGAGCAGTACTTC. Translated: CANKGTGTIINEQYF. Full variable domain (rest looked up from reference TRBV2 and TRBJ2-7): EPEVTQTPSHQVTQMGQEVILRCVPISNHLYFYWYRQILGQKVEFLVSFYNNEISEKSEIFDDQFSVERPDGSNFTLKIRSTKLEDSAMYFCANKGTGTIINEQYFGPGTRLTVT.

As for this clonotype: A read error is possible here, since a much larger clone lies one base away. V and J are TRBV5-6 and TRBJ1-1; D gene ambiguous. V shed 4 bases and J shed 7 bases, with 8 bases lying between them. The length of the CDR3 is 11 residues. Germline CDR1 SGHDT, CDR2 YYEEEE. The CDR3 loop is CASSDRDEAFF. The CDR3 DNA reads TGTGCCAGCAGCGACCGGGATGAAGCTTTCTTT.

Of note for this clonotype: This could be a read error, since a much larger clone is one nucleotide away. This chain connects TRBV10-3 to TRBJ2-3; D possibly matches TRBD1 or TRBD2 (5 bases each). Germline V gene sequence: CDR1 ENHRY, CDR2 SYGVKD. The CDR3 contains 17 residues. The chain's CDR3 is CAISESRQGPSTDTHYF. DNA for the CDR3: TGTGCCATCAGTGAGTCGAGGCAGGGACCGAGCACAGATACGCACTATTTT.

With regard to this clonotype: It may be a read error: a sequence one base away is much more abundant. The V call is TRBV6-5, the J call TRBJ2-5, with TRBD1 identical over 7 bases. CDR3 length equals 14 residues. Germline V CDR1 and CDR2: MNHEY, SVGAGI. V lost 5 bases to trimming and J lost 4 bases; unmatched junction nucleotides: 7. The CDR3 loop reads CASSINRGIETQYF. The CDR3 DNA reads TGTGCCAGCAGTATAAACAGGGGTATAGAGACCCAGTACTTC.

This chain links TRBV5-8 with TRBJ2-5; D is tentatively TRBD1 or TRBD2 (5 bases each). Germline CDR1 SGHTS, CDR2 YDEGEE. The CDR3 loop spans 14 amino acids. Trimming left V 3 bases short and J 1 base short, with 10 bases between. Written as DNA, the CDR3 is TGTGCCAGCAGCTCCCGGGGCCTCCAAGAGACCCAGTACTTC. It is translated as CASSSRGLQETQYF. Full variable domain (remainder filled in from reference TRBV5-8 and TRBJ2-5): EAGVTQSPTHLIKTRGQQATLRCSPISGHTSVYWYQQALGLGLQFLLWYDEGEERNRGNFPPRFSGRQFPNYSSELNVNALELEDSALYLCASSSRGLQETQYFGPGTRLLVL.

Regarding this clonotype: A much larger clone sits a single nucleotide away, making a read error possible. J is TRBJ2-3 and V is TRBV5-5, with D possibly TRBD2 on 6 matching bases. Trimming cost V 4 bases and J 8 bases, with 17 bases left between them. This CDR3 is built from 14 residues. In germline, CDR1 is SGHKS, CDR2 YYEKEE (reference sequence). CDR3 in DNA: TGTGCCAGCAGCCCGTCGACTAGTCTACTTACGCAGTATTTT. Translating gives CASSPSTSLLTQYF. Filled out from reference TRBV5-5 and TRBJ2-3, the complete variable domain reads DAGVTQSPTHLIKTRGQQVTLRCSPISGHKSVSWYQQVLGQGPQFIFQYYEKEERGRGNFPDRFSARQFPNYSSELNVNALLLGDSALYLCASSPSTSLLTQYFGPGTRLTVL.

As for this clonotype: A much larger clone sits a single nucleotide away, making a read error possible. V and J are TRBV6-5 and TRBJ1-1; 8 bases agree with TRBD1. Trimming cost V 6 bases and J 8 bases; bases outside gene matches: 17. The CDR3 totals 16 residues. The V gene's germline CDR1 is MNHEY and CDR2 SVGAGI. In DNA, the CDR3 is TGTGCCAGCAGCACAGGGGGACGTTCAATACAGGGCGAAGCTTTCTTT. Residues: CASSTGGRSIQGEAFF.

Concerning this clonotype itself: It may be a read error: a sequence one base away is much more abundant. J is TRBJ2-2 and V is TRBV29-1; 10 nucleotides line up with TRBD1. The CDR3 loop spans 14 amino acids. The V segment lost 4 bases and the J segment 12 bases; nucleotides outside the gene matches: 11. Germline V CDR1 and CDR2: SQVTM, ANQGSEA. CDR3 residues: CSVAVGTGVGKLFF. The CDR3 DNA sequence: TGCAGCGTTGCCGTAGGGACAGGGGTGGGAAAGCTGTTTTTT.

The rearrangement joins TRBV28 to TRBJ1-4; D is uncertain. This CDR3 has 12 amino acids. The V end lost 7 bases, the J end lost 8 bases, and 11 bases lay between the germline ends. CDR1 is MDHEN, CDR2 SYDVKM, per germline. The CDR3 loop reads CASTEIREKLFF. In DNA form, the CDR3 reads TGTGCCAGCACCGAGATCAGGGAAAAACTGTTTTTT. Full variable domain (outside the CDR3, taken from reference TRBV28 and TRBJ1-4): DVKVTQSSRYLVKRTGEKVFLECVQDMDHENMFWYRQDPGLGLRLIYFSYDVKMKEKGDIPEGYSVSREKKERFSLILESASTNQTSMYLCASTEIREKLFFGSGTQLSVL.

In regard to this clonotype: One end of the junction does not line up with germline, which may come from a read error. The rearrangement uses TRBV4-3 and TRBJ1-6; 10 bases agree with TRBD1. Germline values: CDR1 LGHNA, CDR2 YSLEER. The CDR3 is made up of 16 amino acids. The chain's CDR3 is CAGSFWDRGGNSPLHF. CDR3 in DNA: TGCGCCGGCAGCTTCTGGGACAGGGGAGGGAATTCACCCCTCCACTTT.

Notes on this clonotype: A much larger clonotype is one base distant, so this may be a read error. J is TRBJ1-4 and V is TRBV29-1, with D unclear. V gave up 2 bases and J gave up 6 bases, with 16 bases separating them. CDR1 is SQVTM and CDR2 is ANQGSEA in the germline V gene. The CDR3 spans 15 residues. The CDR3 spells CSVEFNTASDEKLFF. The CDR3 nucleotides read TGCAGCGTTGAATTTAACACAGCGTCTGATGAAAAACTGTTTTTT.

This clonotype was detected many times. The CDR3 region is CASSYSVGTYEQYF. The CDR3 coding sequence is TGTGCCAGCAGTTACTCAGTTGGAACCTACGAGCAGTACTTC. The gene calls are TRBV6-2 or TRBV6-3 and TRBJ2-7; D gene uncertain. This CDR3 contains 14 residues. CDR1 is MNHEY and CDR2 is SVGEGT in the germline V gene. V gave up 0 bases and J gave up 2 bases, with 8 bases separating them.

There are many counts of this clonotype. The chain joins TRBV5-6 to TRBJ2-7, with D uncertain. Trimming took off 0 bases at V and 0 bases at J, with 10 bases between the two ends. The CDR3 consists of 15 residues. CDR1 and CDR2 (germline): SGHDT, YYEEEE. CDR3 sequence reads: CASSLDDTNSYEQYF. CDR3 sequence (DNA): TGTGCCAGCAGCTTGGACGACACGAACTCCTACGAGCAGTACTTC.

This clonotype has a single count. Being one base from a much bigger clone, this may be a read error. Because the CDR3 is missing its conserved closing phenylalanine or tryptophan, this is likely a read error. This chain's CDR3 is CASSTRTGAPGELFS. In DNA form, the CDR3 reads TGTGCCAGCAGCACCCGGACAGGGGCGCCCGGGGAGCTGTTTTCT. The chain recombines TRBV12-3 or TRBV12-4 with TRBJ2-2; TRBD1 matches at 9 bases. The J segment lost 6 bases and the V segment lost 6 bases, leaving 8 bases of the junction unmatched. This CDR3 comprises 15 residues.

This clonotype was picked up a small number of times. The rearrangement links TRBV10-2 to TRBJ2-7; D tentatively fits TRBD1 or TRBD2 (5 bases each). The CDR3 is 15 residues long. V was pared by 0 bases and J by 0 bases, with 9 bases between. The V gene's germline CDR1 is WSHSY and CDR2 SAAADI. The CDR3 spells CASSESGPLSYEQYF. CDR3 sequence (DNA): TGCGCCAGCAGTGAGTCGGGACCACTCTCCTACGAGCAGTACTTC.

This clonotype was counted between two and nine times. This rearrangement joins TRBV7-3 to TRBJ2-3, with D possibly being TRBD1 (6 bases). Germline lookup yields CDR1 SGHTA and CDR2 FQGTGA. V was cut by 5 bases and J by 4 bases, with 13 bases left in between. This CDR3 has 14 residues. Here the CDR3 DNA reads TGTGCCAGCAGCCCCAAAGGGGGATCAGATACGCAGTATTTT. Its protein is CASSPKGGSDTQYF.

As concerns this clonotype: A junction boundary mismatches the germline segment, possibly from a read error. The V and J genes are TRBV5-1 and TRBJ2-7; D uncertain. The length of the CDR3 is 16 residues. The germline gives CDR1 SGHRS, CDR2 YFSETQ. The CDR3 DNA reads TGCGCCAGCAGCCCGAACTCAGCAACAGCCTCCTACGAGCGGTACTTC. Its protein is CASSPNSATASYERYF.

The chain carries TRBV10-3 and TRBJ1-6; 7 bases map to TRBD1. Unmatched junction bases numbered 10, after V lost 11 bases and J lost 3 bases. The CDR3 consists of 15 residues. The germline CDR1 and CDR2 sequences are ENHRY and SYGVKD. In DNA form, the CDR3 reads TGTGCCTCCATAGGGACAGCCGACTATAATTCACCCCTCCACTTT. Translation: CASIGTADYNSPLHF.

The V call is TRBV12-5, the J call TRBJ1-1; weak D call: TRBD1 (5 bases). V lost 5 bases, J lost 0 bases, and 13 bases lay in between. CDR1 is LGHNT and CDR2 is FRNRAP in the germline V gene. The CDR3 contains 15 residues. The CDR3 sequence: CASGGGEALNTEAFF. In DNA, the CDR3 is TGTGCTAGTGGTGGAGGGGAGGCATTGAACACTGAAGCTTTCTTT.

The chain uses TRBV7-9 and TRBJ1-2; D is uncertain. The CDR3 loop spans 16 amino acids. Germline lookup yields CDR1 SEHNR and CDR2 FQNEAQ (reference sequence). V lost 3 bases to trimming and J lost 6 bases, with 20 bases between them. The CDR3, as DNA: TGTGCCAGCAGCTTCGAAGACTGCAACCCTAGGGATGGCTACACCTTC. This sequence encodes CASSFEDCNPRDGYTF.

This clonotype was seen once. One junction end does not reproduce the germline sequence, and a read error may be involved. V usage is TRBV5-6 and J usage is TRBJ1-1, with D hard to call. CDR3 length: 11 amino acids. The germline CDR1 and CDR2 sequences are SGHDT and YYEEEE. CDR3 protein: CASSLATEAFF. The CDR3 nucleotides are TGTGCTAGCAGCTTGGCCACTGAAGCTTTCTTT.

The chain links TRBV7-9 to TRBJ2-1, with TRBD2 identical over 8 bases. The V segment lost 4 bases and the J segment 8 bases; nucleotides outside the gene matches: 16. This CDR3 has 17 residues. The germline V gene has CDR1 SEHNR and CDR2 FQNEAQ (reference sequence). Here the CDR3 DNA reads TGTGCCAGCAGCTCCCTCCGTCGGACTAGCATTTGGGATGAGCAGTTCTTC. The encoded protein is CASSSLRRTSIWDEQFF. Together with reference TRBV7-9 and TRBJ2-1, the CDR3 gives the full variable domain: DTGVSQNPRHKITKRGQNVTFRCDPISEHNRLYWYRQTLGQGPEFLTYFQNEAQLEKSRLLSDRFSAERPKGSFSTLEIQRTEQGDSAMYLCASSSLRRTSIWDEQFFGPGTRLTVL.

The sample holds one count of this clonotype. A much bigger clone sits one base away, suggesting this may be a read error. CDR3 bases: TGTGCCAGCAGACCAAAGACACGGGGGTTCTACGGGGAGCTGTTTTTT. It codes for CASRPKTRGFYGELFF. V and J are TRBV6-5 and TRBJ2-2; maybe TRBD2 (6 bases). The CDR3 totals 16 residues. Trimming shortened V by 6 bases and J by 7 bases, and 21 bases separated the two germline ends. The germline gives CDR1 MNHEY, CDR2 SVGAGI.

This clonotype was recorded many times. The V and J genes are TRBV5-4 and TRBJ2-1; no clear D. This CDR3 is built from 13 residues. Germline V gene data show CDR1 as SGHNT and CDR2 as YYREEE (reference sequence). The V and J ends lost 4 bases and 0 bases respectively, with 5 bases between them. The CDR3 nucleotides are TGTGCCAGCAGCCCGGGCTCCTACAATGAGCAGTTCTTC. Translated, it gives CASSPGSYNEQFF.

Points on this clonotype: One base away lies a much larger clone, so this may be a sequencing read error. V is TRBV5-5 and J is TRBJ2-7; D unclear. The CDR3 spans 13 residues. The germline gives CDR1 SGHKS, CDR2 YYEKEE (reference sequence). In DNA, the CDR3 is TGTGGCAGCAGCTTAGGTGTTGCGTACGAGCAGTACTTC. Protein product: CGSSLGVAYEQYF.